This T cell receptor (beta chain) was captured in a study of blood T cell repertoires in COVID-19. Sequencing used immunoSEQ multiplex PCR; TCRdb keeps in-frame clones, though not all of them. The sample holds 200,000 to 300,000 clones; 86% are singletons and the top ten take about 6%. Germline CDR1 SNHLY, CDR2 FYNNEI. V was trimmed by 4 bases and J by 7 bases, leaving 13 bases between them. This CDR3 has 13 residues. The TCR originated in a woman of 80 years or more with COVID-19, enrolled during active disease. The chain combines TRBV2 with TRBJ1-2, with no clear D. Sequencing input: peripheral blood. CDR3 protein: CASSGETRGGYTF. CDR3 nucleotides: TGTGCCAGCAGTGGGGAGACCCGGGGTGGCTACACCTTC.